Each of the 30 T cell receptor beta chains below was sequenced from the same sample in a study of T cells in women clearing cervical HPV infection. Libraries were prepared by immunoSEQ multiplex PCR; TCRdb keeps only in-frame clonotypes and omits some of them. In all, the sample yields 36,000 or so clones. Sequenced material: blood buffy coat. The origin of the receptors is a woman between 18 and 69 years old with a cervical HPV16 infection that either progressed to CIN3+ or cleared (not recorded which).

As concerns this clone: The sequenced fragment ends 3 residues before the CDR3 boundary, so the rest is inferred from the germline J gene. The genes are TRBV7-9 and TRBJ1-2; tentatively, D is TRBD1 (5 bases). The CDR3 sequence is 14 residues long. Germline V lookup: CDR1 SEHNR, CDR2 FQNEAQ (reference sequence). Trimming took off 1 base at V and 1 base at J, with 7 bases between the two ends. CDR3 bases read: TGTGCCAGCAGCTTAGTGCAGGGTAACTATGGC. Amino acids: CASSLVQGNYG. The complete CDR3 sequence is CASSLVQGNYGYTF.

As for this clone: Sequencing ends 3 residues short of the CDR3 end; the germline J gene provides the rest. J is TRBJ1-4 and V is TRBV20-1; tentatively, D is TRBD1 (5 bases). The V gene's germline CDR1 is DFQATT and CDR2 SNEGSKA (reference sequence). The CDR3 spans 13 residues. The sequenced CDR3 bases are TGCAGTGCGACCCGGACACCGAATTCACCA. Translated, it gives CSATRTPNSP. The CDR3 reads in full as CSATRTPNSPLFF.

Worth noting for this clone: Coverage ceases 3 residues before the CDR3 finishes, and the germline J gene fills in the end. Additional DNA sequences in this sample encode the identical CDR3. The chain employs TRBV18 and TRBJ2-7, with D possibly called TRBD1 or TRBD2 (6 bases each). Germline CDR1 KGHSH, CDR2 LQKENI. V was clipped by 6 bases and J by 2 bases, with 20 bases between them. This CDR3 comprises 16 residues. CDR3 DNA, as far as it was read: TGTGCCAGCTCCCCCCCGGAGGGGGTAGGGACCTACGAG. Translated: CASSPPEGVGTYE. The CDR3 in full is CASSPPEGVGTYEQYF.

For this clone: The read comes to an end 3 residues before the CDR3 does, leaving the germline J gene to fill in the end. This chain joins TRBV6-1 and TRBJ2-3, with D perhaps TRBD1 (5 bases). The CDR3 covers 15 residues. CDR1 and CDR2 (germline): MNHNS, SASEGT. V was trimmed by 4 bases and J by 2 bases, leaving 13 bases between them. The CDR3 is CASSAGRADTDTQYF. The DNA read from the CDR3 is TGTGCCAGCAGTGCCGGCAGGGCGGACACAGATACG.

Concerning this clone: The read ends 3 residues before the CDR3 terminus; that terminus is restored from the germline J gene. V usage is TRBV19 and J usage is TRBJ1-2; the match to TRBD1 covers 7 bases. CDR1 and CDR2 (germline): LNHDA, SQIVND (reference sequence). This CDR3 has 14 residues. The CDR3 DNA, read in part, is TGTGCCAGTAGTTTATCGGGACAGAACTCCGAC. It encodes CASSLSGQNSD. The entire CDR3 is CASSLSGQNSDYTF.

On this clone itself: The CDR3 end is not reached by the read, which stops 3 residues before it; the germline J gene fills it in. The rearrangement joins TRBV7-9 to TRBJ1-1; the match to TRBD1 covers 7 bases. Per germline, CDR1 SEHNR and CDR2 FQNEAQ (reference sequence). CDR3 length equals 14 residues. The CDR3 DNA, read in part, is TGTGCCAGCAGCGACCGGGACAGCTACAATGAG. It is translated as CASSDRDSYNE. Given in full, the CDR3 is CASSDRDSYNEAFF.

Worth noting for this clone: From the germline J gene comes the end of the CDR3, since the read stops 3 residues before it. The same CDR3 also results from other DNA sequences found in this sample. The J gene is TRBJ1-2, the V gene TRBV10-3; 7 bases line up with TRBD1. Germline lookup yields CDR1 ENHRY and CDR2 SYGVKD. With V trimmed by 1 base and J by 4 bases, 9 bases remained unmatched. The CDR3 runs 16 residues. The CDR3 reads CAISEFAPTGIYGYTF. CDR3 bases read: TGTGCCATCAGTGAGTTTGCTCCGACAGGGATCTATGGC.

Details on this clone: Read sequence stops 3 residues before the CDR3 end, and the germline J gene provides the missing end. The chain joins TRBV5-8 to TRBJ2-6; D is uncertain. This CDR3 region has 14 residues. The V and J ends lost 1 base and 1 base respectively, with 3 bases between them. Germline-derived CDR1 and CDR2 are SGHTS and YDEGEE. The CDR3: CASSLPSGANVLTF. The part of the CDR3 DNA that was read is TGTGCCAGCAGCTTGCCGTCTGGGGCCAACGTC.

Details on this clone: The read terminates 3 residues ahead of where the CDR3 ends, so the germline J gene completes it. The chain is built from TRBV6-2 or TRBV6-3 and TRBJ1-1; the D is unclear. V was clipped by 5 bases and J by 1 base, with 8 bases between them. This CDR3 comprises 13 residues. Germline CDR1 and CDR2: MNHEY and SVGEGT. The CDR3 spells CASSLVGNTEAFF. The DNA read from the CDR3 is TGTGCCAGCAGTCTAGTTGGGAACACTGAA.

Points on this clone: The read ends 3 residues early relative to the CDR3; the germline J gene fills the gap. The genes are TRBV19 and TRBJ1-2, with no clear D. The CDR3 contains 16 residues. CDR1 is LNHDA, CDR2 SQIVND, per germline (reference sequence). The sequenced part of the CDR3 DNA is TGTGCCAGTAGTATACGGCGGTCCACGCTCTCCTACGAC. It translates to CASSIRRSTLSYD. The entire CDR3 sequence reads CASSIRRSTLSYDYTF.

A remark on this clone: The read ends 3 residues shy of where the CDR3 ends; the end is completed using the germline J gene. V and J are TRBV14 and TRBJ1-6, with D perhaps TRBD1 (5 bases). Deletions cut 4 bases from V and 0 bases from J, with 13 bases between. Germline V CDR1 and CDR2: SGHDN, FVKESK. The CDR3 has 17 residues. The part of the CDR3 DNA that was read is TGTGCCAGCAGCCCTCGCAGGGATTTCTCCTATAATTCACCC. As protein: CASSPRRDFSYNSP. The entire CDR3 reads CASSPRRDFSYNSPLHF. Filled out from reference TRBV14 and TRBJ1-6, the complete variable domain reads EAGVTQFPSHSVIEKGQTVTLRCDPISGHDNLYWYRRVMGKEIKFLLHFVKESKQDESGMPNNRFLAERTGGTYSTLKVQPAELEDSGVYFCASSPRRDFSYNSPLHFGNGTRLTVT.

Points on this clone: The CDR3 end lies 3 residues beyond the end of the read and is filled in from the germline J gene. The genes are TRBV11-2 and TRBJ2-7; D perhaps matches TRBD1 (6 bases). This CDR3 contains 14 residues. Germline CDR1 reads SGHAT; CDR2 reads FQNNGV. V was trimmed by 5 bases and J by 3 bases, leaving 14 bases between them. CDR3 amino acids: CASSLGTKGYEQYF. The sequenced part of the CDR3 DNA is TGTGCCAGCAGCCTCGGGACAAAAGGCTACGAG.

Worth noting for this clone: The CDR3 extends 3 residues past the end of the read, so its final part is completed from the germline J gene. The gene calls are TRBV7-3 and TRBJ2-1; no firm D call. There are 15 residues in the CDR3. Trimming removed 1 base at V and 4 bases at J, with 11 bases between. Germline V CDR1 and CDR2: SGHTA, FQGTGA. The CDR3 protein is CASSLSGDGYNEQFF. The covered CDR3 bases are TGTGCCAGCAGCTTAAGCGGCGACGGTTACAATGAG.

The CDR3 DNA, read in part, is TGTGCCAGCAGCTCCCCGGTGGGGACAGGGGCGTACGAG. Its translation: CASSSPVGTGAYE. From start to end, the CDR3 is CASSSPVGTGAYEQYF. The chain employs TRBV13 and TRBJ2-7, with 10 bases aligning to TRBD1. The CDR3 extends 3 residues past the end of the read, so its final part is completed from the germline J gene. Germline assignment: CDR1 PRHDT and CDR2 FYEKMQ (reference sequence). Germline trimming cut 4 bases from V and 4 bases from J; bases unmatched to any gene: 10. The CDR3 is 16 amino acids.

As to this clone: Coverage ceases 3 residues before the CDR3 finishes, and the germline J gene fills in the end. The chain carries TRBV19 and TRBJ1-2; TRBD1 aligns across 7 bases. Germline V gene sequence: CDR1 LNHDA, CDR2 SQIVND (reference sequence). V lost 9 bases to trimming and J lost 2 bases; unmatched junction nucleotides: 6. This CDR3 has 13 residues. The sequenced part of the CDR3 DNA is TGTGCCAGACCTGTGACAGGGAACTATGGC. Its protein product is CARPVTGNYG. In full, the CDR3 reads CARPVTGNYGYTF.

Worth noting for this clone: The read falls 3 residues short of the CDR3 end, and the missing part is taken from the germline J gene. The V gene is TRBV6-2 or TRBV6-3, the J gene TRBJ2-1; 12 nucleotides match TRBD2. V trimming: 10 bases; J trimming: 3 bases; junction bases outside the gene matches: 10. Germline V lookup: CDR1 MNHEY, CDR2 SVGEGT. The length of the CDR3 is 16 residues. Partial CDR3 DNA: TGTGCCACCCGGACTCGACTAGCGGGAGACTACAATGAG. It is translated as CATRTRLAGDYNE. The full CDR3 is CATRTRLAGDYNEQFF.

In regard to this clone: The CDR3 goes on 3 residues after the read ends, and that part is filled in from the germline J gene. This sequence joins TRBV6-1 and TRBJ2-3, with 9 bases lining up with TRBD2. CDR1 is MNHNS, CDR2 SASEGT, per germline. This CDR3 contains 16 residues. Losses at the gene ends were 4 bases for V and 2 bases for J; bases not matched to a gene: 7. CDR3: CASSASSGAPTDTQYF. The part of the CDR3 DNA that was read is TGTGCCAGCAGTGCGTCTAGCGGGGCACCCACAGATACG.

Concerning this clone itself: Coverage ceases 3 residues before the CDR3 finishes, and the germline J gene fills in the end. This chain connects TRBV6-2 or TRBV6-3 to TRBJ2-2; tentatively, D is TRBD2 (5 bases). V was pared by 4 bases and J by 2 bases, with 11 bases between. This CDR3 is built from 15 residues. Germline values: CDR1 MNHEY, CDR2 SVGEGT. The CDR3 loop is CASSSRGTNTGELFF. The sequenced CDR3 bases are TGTGCCAGCAGTTCCCGGGGAACTAACACCGGGGAG.

Of note for this clone: Read sequence stops 3 residues before the CDR3 end, and the germline J gene provides the missing end. The J gene is TRBJ2-7, the V gene TRBV25-1; 7 bases agree with TRBD1. Germline values: CDR1 MGHDK, CDR2 SYGVNS. Losses at the gene ends were 4 bases for V and 5 bases for J; bases not matched to a gene: 20. CDR3 length equals 18 residues. The CDR3 DNA, read in part, is TGTGCCAGCAGTGGGCCGGGACAGAGCTTTGCCATCGTCCACGAG. It codes for CASSGPGQSFAIVHE. The entire CDR3 reads CASSGPGQSFAIVHEQYF.

To note about this clone: The read comes to an end 3 residues before the CDR3 does, leaving the germline J gene to fill in the end. The chain is built from TRBV6-2 or TRBV6-3 and TRBJ2-7, with D tentatively TRBD1 (6 bases). The CDR3 runs to 15 residues. Germline values: CDR1 MNHEY, CDR2 SVGEGT. The V gene lost 2 bases and the J gene lost 2 bases, with 13 bases spanning the gap. CDR3 DNA, as far as it was read: TGTGCCAGCAGTTACCTCGACAGGTGGGCCTACGAG. The encoded protein is CASSYLDRWAYE. The full CDR3 is CASSYLDRWAYEQYF.

Notes on this clone: Read sequence stops 3 residues before the CDR3 end, and the germline J gene provides the missing end. The chain recombines TRBV7-2 with TRBJ2-7; D might be TRBD2 (6 bases). Germline values: CDR1 SGHTA, CDR2 FQGNSA. Trimming took 6 bases from V and 2 from J, leaving 11 bases between them. The CDR3 has 13 residues. The CDR3 region is CASRIAGPYEQYF. The sequenced CDR3 bases are TGTGCCAGCAGAATCGCGGGGCCCTACGAG.

As to this clone: The CDR3 end is not reached by the read, which stops 3 residues before it; the germline J gene fills it in. The V call is TRBV5-4, the J call TRBJ1-1; D is possibly TRBD1 (6 bases). The CDR3 is 15 amino acids. From germline, CDR1 is SGHNT and CDR2 YYREEE (reference sequence). V was clipped by 2 bases and J by 0 bases, with 11 bases between them. This CDR3 reads CASSLNRALNTEAFF. Incomplete CDR3 DNA: TGTGCCAGCAGCTTAAACAGGGCACTGAACACTGAA.

In the case of this clone: With the read ending 3 residues before the CDR3 end, the germline J gene is used to fill in that end. The chain has TRBV7-3 and TRBJ2-1; 10 nucleotides match TRBD2. CDR3 length: 14 residues. Trimming cost V 5 bases and J 9 bases; bases outside gene matches: 7. Germline CDR1 reads SGHTA; CDR2 reads FQGTGA. The DNA read from the CDR3 is TGTGCCAGCAGCCAGAGCGGGGGGGCCCGTGAG. Translating gives CASSQSGGARE. The whole CDR3 protein reads CASSQSGGAREQFF.

Points on this clone: The sequenced fragment ends 3 residues before the CDR3 boundary, so the rest is inferred from the germline J gene. The gene calls are TRBV20-1 and TRBJ2-7; D gene uncertain. The CDR3 loop spans 14 amino acids. Germline lookup yields CDR1 DFQATT and CDR2 SNEGSKA (reference sequence). V was clipped by 1 base and J by 3 bases, with 13 bases between them. The CDR3 reads CSARGTRINYEQYF. The CDR3 DNA, read in part, is TGCAGTGCTAGAGGAACTCGTATTAACTACGAG.

Details on this clone: The read halts 3 residues ahead of the CDR3 end, with the missing end drawn from the germline J gene. The chain has TRBV7-2 and TRBJ1-1; the D is unclear. The CDR3 totals 13 residues. Looked up from germline, CDR1 is SGHTA and CDR2 is FQGNSA. The CDR3 loop reads CASSLGASYEAFF. The CDR3 bases that were read are TGTGCCAGCAGCTTAGGGGCCTCCTACGAG.

A remark on this clone: The missing CDR3 end, 3 residues past where the read stops, is filled in from the germline J gene. The chain has TRBV20-1 and TRBJ1-5, with TRBD1 matching 10 bases. J was trimmed by 0 bases and V by 5 bases; bases with no gene match: 1. The CDR3 is 14 amino acids. Looked up from germline, CDR1 is DFQATT and CDR2 is SNEGSKA (reference sequence). CDR3 in amino acids: CSAGTGVSNQPQHF. The CDR3 DNA, read in part, is TGCAGTGCTGGGACAGGGGTTAGCAATCAGCCC.

Concerning this clone itself: The read is 3 residues too short to cover the CDR3 end, so that end is filled in from the germline J gene. The rearrangement joins TRBV7-6 to TRBJ1-2; a weak D match, TRBD1 (5 bases). Germline-derived CDR1 and CDR2 are SGHVS and FNYEAQ. CDR3 size: 15 residues. The sequenced CDR3 bases are TGTGCCAGCAGCCAGACTAGCGCGGACACAGATACC. Translating it yields CASSQTSADTDT. Given in full, the CDR3 is CASSQTSADTDTYTF.

Worth noting for this clone: A read error may account for a junction end that differs from germline. The DNA read from the CDR3 is TGTGCCAGCAGCCCCATGCAAAACACA. Translation: CASSPMQNT. The CDR3 reads in full as CASSPMQNTIYF. This chain joins TRBV7-2 and TRBJ1-3; D unresolved. The read falls 3 residues short of the CDR3 end, and the missing part is taken from the germline J gene. Germline V lookup: CDR1 SGHTA, CDR2 FQGNSA. The CDR3 loop spans 12 amino acids.

To note about this clone: The read ends 3 residues before the CDR3 terminus; that terminus is restored from the germline J gene. V usage is TRBV2 and J usage is TRBJ1-5, with TRBD1 as a possible D gene (6 bases). Trimming shortened V by 6 bases and J by 6 bases, and 15 bases separated the two germline ends. Per the germline V gene, CDR1 is SNHLY and CDR2 is FYNNEI. CDR3 length: 14 amino acids. CDR3 region: CASRITGMSQPQHF. CDR3 DNA, as far as it was read: TGTGCCAGCAGGATCACAGGGATGAGTCAGCCC.

A word on this clone: The read ends 3 residues before the CDR3 terminus; that terminus is restored from the germline J gene. This chain uses TRBV5-4 with TRBJ1-2; 8 nucleotides agree with TRBD1. The V gene's germline CDR1 is SGHNT and CDR2 YYREEE (reference sequence). The CDR3 covers 15 residues. V dropped 0 bases and J dropped 5; count of bases not matched to a gene: 6. The CDR3 loop is CASSLGVGQEYGYTF. Partial CDR3 DNA: TGTGCCAGCAGCTTGGGCGTGGGACAGGAATATGGC.